The 28 T cell receptor beta chains presented below share a single source sample, sequenced in a study of cytomegalovirus exposure and HLA in healthy donors. This PCR relied on a set of 60 Vbeta primers and 13 Jbeta primers. Measured with immunoSEQ multiplex PCR; TCRdb has only the in-frame clones, and not every one. Here the sample spans about 84,000 clones, 63% being singletons. Sequencing was done on a sample of PBMCs. The receptors come from a middle-aged woman in good health and CMV-seropositive.

J is TRBJ2-7 and V is TRBV19; D uncertain. Trimming pared 3 bases from V and 3 bases from J, leaving 6 bases between. Germline V gene data show CDR1 as LNHDA and CDR2 as SQIVND (reference sequence). The CDR3 loop spans 12 amino acids. The CDR3 sequence: CASSMAGYEQYF. DNA of the CDR3: TGTGCCAGTAGTATGGCTGGCTACGAGCAGTACTTC.

The chain employs TRBV29-1 and TRBJ1-2; 7 nucleotides align to TRBD1. The CDR3 sequence is 14 residues long. With 3 bases clipped from V and 4 bases from J, the junction kept 8 bases outside the gene matches. Germline lookup yields CDR1 SQVTM and CDR2 ANQGSEA. The CDR3 sequence is CSVEGRGQGYGYTF. In DNA, the CDR3 is TGCAGCGTTGAGGGTAGGGGGCAAGGCTATGGCTACACCTTC.

The chain has TRBV10-3 and TRBJ1-5; tentatively, D is TRBD1 (6 bases). Germline V gives CDR1 ENHRY, CDR2 SYGVKD. This CDR3 is 13 amino acids long. V dropped 9 bases and J dropped 5 bases, with 14 bases sitting between them. CDR3 bases: TGTGCCATACAGGGAAGTCCGGATCAGCCCCAGCATTTT. This sequence encodes CAIQGSPDQPQHF.

This sequence joins TRBV9 and TRBJ2-7, with D maybe TRBD2 (5 bases). Trimming removed 2 bases at V and 7 bases at J, with 10 bases between. CDR1 is SGDLS, CDR2 YYNGEE, per germline. The CDR3 runs 12 residues. The CDR3 here is CASSVATGEQYF. For the CDR3, the DNA is TGTGCCAGCAGCGTGGCAACGGGGGAGCAGTACTTC.

V is TRBV27 and J is TRBJ2-7; tentative D call: TRBD2 (6 bases). V lost 8 bases, J lost 3 bases, and 14 bases lay in between. Germline V gene sequence: CDR1 MNHEY, CDR2 SMNVEV (reference sequence). The CDR3 runs 13 residues. This CDR3 reads CASRRAGYYEQYF. In nucleotides, the CDR3 is TGTGCCAGCCGGCGAGCGGGTTACTACGAGCAGTACTTC.

Points on this clone: One end of the junction varies from germline; a read error may be responsible. V gene TRBV29-1 combines with J gene TRBJ1-2; 8 nucleotides match TRBD1. Germline values: CDR1 SQVTM, CDR2 ANQGSEA. The CDR3 spans 13 residues. The CDR3 region is CGVRDRSNYGYTF. The DNA of the CDR3 is TGCGGCGTTCGGGACAGGTCTAACTATGGCTACACCTTC.

The chain combines TRBV13 with TRBJ2-2; D is possibly TRBD1 (5 bases). The germline CDR1 and CDR2 sequences are PRHDT and FYEKMQ (reference sequence). This CDR3 comprises 16 residues. Trimming removed 5 bases from V and 5 bases from J, with 18 bases in between. The CDR3 nucleotides read TGTGCCAGCAGCCACCCGTTCACACAGGAGACCGGGGAGCTGTTTTTT. This encodes CASSHPFTQETGELFF.

The chain is built from TRBV30 and TRBJ2-1, with 10 bases that match TRBD1. The CDR3 totals 15 residues. Germline CDR1 and CDR2: GTSNPN and SVGIG (reference sequence). V trimming: 2 bases; J trimming: 8 bases; junction bases outside the gene matches: 9. The CDR3 DNA follows: TGTGCCTGGAGTCCAGGGACAGGGGTGACCCATGAGCAGTTCTTC. Residues: CAWSPGTGVTHEQFF.

The chain joins TRBV5-1 to TRBJ2-7; D ambiguous. V lost 1 base and J lost 3, with 11 bases in between. Germline loops: CDR1 SGHRS, CDR2 YFSETQ. The CDR3 spans 14 residues. The CDR3 sequence: CASSLYYTNYEQYF. DNA of the CDR3: TGCGCCAGCAGCTTGTATTACACTAACTACGAGCAGTACTTC. The full variable domain, rest sourced from reference TRBV5-1 and TRBJ2-7, is KAGVTQTPRYLIKTRGQQVTLSCSPISGHRSVSWYQQTPGQGLQFLFEYFSETQRNKGNFPGRFSGRQFSNSRSEMNVSTLELGDSALYLCASSLYYTNYEQYFGPGTRLTVT.

The J gene is TRBJ2-7, the V gene TRBV5-1; D possibly corresponds to TRBD2 (6 bases). Germline V gene sequence: CDR1 SGHRS, CDR2 YFSETQ. The germline V and J ends were trimmed by 4 bases and 5 bases, with 16 bases remaining between them. The CDR3 consists of 14 residues. This chain's CDR3 is CASSAQGREDEQYF. The CDR3 DNA reads as TGCGCCAGCAGCGCCCAGGGTAGGGAGGACGAGCAGTACTTC.

V gene TRBV7-8 combines with J gene TRBJ1-5; 7 positions match TRBD1. Germline CDR1 and CDR2: SGHVS and FQNEAQ. The CDR3 contains 16 residues. V was pared by 5 bases and J by 6 bases, with 13 bases of the junction left unmatched. The CDR3 loop reads CASSGLDRFTFQPQHF. Here the CDR3 DNA reads TGTGCCAGCAGCGGATTGGACAGGTTTACGTTTCAGCCCCAGCATTTT.

This clone turned up a few times. The J gene is TRBJ2-7, the V gene TRBV5-1, with 15 bases identical to TRBD2. Trimming cost V 0 bases and J 1 base; bases outside gene matches: 2. Looked up from germline, CDR1 is SGHRS and CDR2 is YFSETQ. The CDR3 has 17 residues. Here the CDR3 reads CASSLAGLAGGSYEQYF. CDR3 bases: TGCGCCAGCAGCTTGGCCGGACTAGCGGGAGGGTCCTACGAGCAGTACTTC.

The chain carries TRBV13 and TRBJ2-7; perhaps TRBD1 as D (6 bases). From germline, CDR1 is PRHDT and CDR2 FYEKMQ (reference sequence). With 3 bases removed from V and 6 bases from J, the gap between germline ends came to 12 bases. The CDR3 runs to 13 residues. This chain's CDR3 is CASSFGQPIEQYF. CDR3 DNA sequence: TGTGCCAGCAGCTTCGGACAGCCGATCGAGCAGTACTTC.

CDR3 DNA sequence: TGTGCCAGCTCACTCACGTGGCCGGGACAGGGGGCATGGGAGCAGTACTTC. Encoded protein: CASSLTWPGQGAWEQYF. The rearrangement uses TRBV18 and TRBJ2-7, with 12 bases fitting TRBD1. The CDR3 length is 17 residues. Germline CDR1 is KGHSH and CDR2 is LQKENI. V was pared by 4 bases and J by 7 bases, with 14 bases of the junction left unmatched.

This chain connects TRBV6-7 to TRBJ2-7; 11 positions match TRBD2. TRBV6-7 is reported as an ORF; its role is uncertain. Unmatched junction bases numbered 8, after V lost 2 bases and J lost 2 bases. The CDR3 length is 17 residues. This chain's CDR3 is CASSYTLLAGVTYEQYF. The CDR3 region has the DNA TGTGCCAGCAGTTACACATTACTAGCGGGAGTGACCTACGAGCAGTACTTC.

The chain links TRBV18 to TRBJ1-5, with 9 bases aligning to TRBD1. From germline, CDR1 is KGHSH and CDR2 LQKENI. The CDR3 spans 16 residues. V gave up 2 bases and J gave up 1 base; unmatched junction bases: 3. CDR3 in DNA: TGTGCCAGCTCACCAGTCGGACAGGGGAGCAATCAGCCCCAGCATTTT. Protein: CASSPVGQGSNQPQHF.

The chain recombines TRBV5-4 with TRBJ2-3; a possible D gene is TRBD2 (6 bases). The CDR3 loop spans 15 amino acids. In germline, CDR1 is SGHNT, CDR2 YYREEE (reference sequence). V was pared by 0 bases and J by 0 bases, with 8 bases between. The CDR3 is CASSLGGASTDTQYF. DNA of the CDR3: TGTGCCAGCAGCTTGGGCGGGGCTAGCACAGATACGCAGTATTTT. Variable domain in full (rest from reference TRBV5-4 and TRBJ2-3): ETGVTQSPTHLIKTRGQQVTLRCSSQSGHNTVSWYQQALGQGPQFIFQYYREEENGRGNFPPRFSGLQFPNYSSELNVNALELDDSALYLCASSLGGASTDTQYFGPGTRLTVL.

This chain connects TRBV28 to TRBJ1-5; D is possibly TRBD1 (6 bases). V was shortened by 3 bases and J by 5 bases, with 14 bases between the two germline ends. The CDR3 runs to 15 residues. Germline loops: CDR1 MDHEN, CDR2 SYDVKM. The CDR3: CASSFNDRSHQPQHF. The CDR3, as DNA: TGTGCCAGCAGTTTTAACGACAGGAGCCATCAGCCCCAGCATTTT.

V usage is TRBV29-1 and J usage is TRBJ2-7; D possibly corresponds to TRBD1 (7 bases). The CDR3 is made up of 15 amino acids. Between the trimmed V and J ends, which lost 0 bases and 0 bases, there was a span of 12 bases. Germline CDR1 is SQVTM and CDR2 is ANQGSEA. CDR3 coding DNA: TGCAGCGTTGAAGAGGAGGGGGCGAACTCCTACGAGCAGTACTTC. This gives the protein CSVEEEGANSYEQYF.

The chain has TRBV11-2 and TRBJ2-5; 8 bases are a match to TRBD1. Per the germline V gene, CDR1 is SGHAT and CDR2 is FQNNGV. The CDR3 totals 16 residues. Trimming took 1 base from V and 4 from J; bases not matched to a gene: 8. CDR3 coding DNA: TGTGCCAGCAGCTTAGCGGGACAGGTCGGGGTAGAGACCCAGTACTTC. Residues: CASSLAGQVGVETQYF.

The chain is built from TRBV6-6 and TRBJ1-1; 9 positions agree with TRBD1. Looked up from germline, CDR1 is MNHNY and CDR2 is SVGAGI (reference sequence). V lost 9 bases, J lost 0 bases, and 11 bases stayed unmatched. This CDR3 contains 16 residues. The CDR3 region has the DNA TGTGCCAGGACACAGGGGGCCGCAAGGGTGAACACTGAAGCTTTCTTT. Translating it yields CARTQGAARVNTEAFF.

This chain joins TRBV19 and TRBJ1-5; D might be TRBD1 (5 bases). Germline loops: CDR1 LNHDA, CDR2 SQIVND (reference sequence). The CDR3 consists of 15 residues. Trimming removed 3 bases from V and 2 bases from J, with 11 bases in between. In nucleotides, the CDR3 is TGTGCCAGTAGTATGAGCAGGGTAGGCAATCAGCCCCAGCATTTT. It translates to CASSMSRVGNQPQHF.

This clone was observed a few times. The chain combines TRBV6-1 with TRBJ1-1; D gene unclear. In germline, CDR1 is MNHNS, CDR2 SASEGT. The CDR3 sequence is 14 residues long. Deletions cut 6 bases from V and 0 bases from J, with 11 bases between. The CDR3 reads CASRTTSMNTEAFF. For the CDR3, the DNA is TGTGCCAGCAGAACAACATCCATGAACACTGAAGCTTTCTTT.

V and J are TRBV19 and TRBJ1-4; D might be TRBD1 (6 bases). The CDR3 loop spans 15 amino acids. V was trimmed by 4 bases and J by 5 bases, leaving 14 bases between them. CDR1 LNHDA and CDR2 SQIVND come from the germline V gene (reference sequence). CDR3 loop: CASSKRTELNEKLFF. The CDR3 nucleotides read TGTGCCAGTAGTAAAAGGACAGAACTGAATGAAAAACTGTTTTTT.

V and J are TRBV4-3 and TRBJ2-3; TRBD2 aligns across 10 bases. The germline CDR1 and CDR2 sequences are LGHNA and YSLEER. With 3 bases clipped from V and 2 bases from J, the junction kept 5 bases outside the gene matches. This CDR3 is built from 16 residues. The CDR3 region has the DNA TGCGCCAGCAGCCAGCTAGCGGGAGTTCCCACAGATACGCAGTATTTT. Translating gives CASSQLAGVPTDTQYF.

The V and J genes are TRBV2 and TRBJ2-4; 8 bases align to TRBD1. Trimming took 4 bases from V and 8 from J; bases not matched to a gene: 10. The V gene's germline CDR1 is SNHLY and CDR2 FYNNEI. CDR3 length equals 15 residues. CDR3 sequence: CASSGVTGQGDIQYF. Written as DNA, the CDR3 is TGTGCCAGCAGTGGAGTAACCGGACAGGGTGACATTCAGTACTTC.

The chain is built from TRBV28 and TRBJ2-6; 7 bases agree with TRBD2. J was trimmed by 2 bases and V by 7 bases; bases with no gene match: 11. Germline V gene sequence: CDR1 MDHEN, CDR2 SYDVKM. The CDR3 consists of 17 residues. CDR3 nucleotide sequence: TGTGCCAGCACCCCGGGGCGGGGGTCTGCTGGGGCCAACGTCCTGACTTTC. Its translation is CASTPGRGSAGANVLTF.

V gene TRBV13 combines with J gene TRBJ1-2, with 8 bases fitting TRBD1. After removal of 5 bases from V and 5 bases from J, the junction contained 4 bases not matched to a gene. The CDR3 covers 13 residues. Germline loops: CDR1 PRHDT, CDR2 FYEKMQ (reference sequence). This CDR3 reads CASSQDREYGYTF. Written as DNA, the CDR3 is TGTGCCAGCAGCCAGGACAGGGAGTATGGCTACACCTTC.